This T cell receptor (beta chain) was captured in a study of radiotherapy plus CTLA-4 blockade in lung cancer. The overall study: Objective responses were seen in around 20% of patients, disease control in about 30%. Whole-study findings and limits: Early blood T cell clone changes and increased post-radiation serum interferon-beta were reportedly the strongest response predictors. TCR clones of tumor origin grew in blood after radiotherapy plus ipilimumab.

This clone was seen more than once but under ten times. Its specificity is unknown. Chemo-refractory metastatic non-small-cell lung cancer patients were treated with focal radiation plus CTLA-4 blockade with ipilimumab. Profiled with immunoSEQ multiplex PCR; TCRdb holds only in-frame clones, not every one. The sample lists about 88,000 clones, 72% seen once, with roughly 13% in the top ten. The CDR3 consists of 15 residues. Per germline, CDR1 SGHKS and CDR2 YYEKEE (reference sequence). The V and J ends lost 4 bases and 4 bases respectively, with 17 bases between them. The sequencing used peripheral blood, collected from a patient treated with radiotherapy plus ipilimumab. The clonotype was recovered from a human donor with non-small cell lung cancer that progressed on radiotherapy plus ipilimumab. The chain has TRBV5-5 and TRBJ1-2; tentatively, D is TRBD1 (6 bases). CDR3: CASSPTDRTSYGYTF. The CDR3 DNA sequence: TGTGCCAGCAGCCCTACGGACAGAACCTCCTATGGCTACACCTTC.